A single sample gave rise to the 7 T cell receptor beta chains below, sequenced in a study of T cells in Graves' hyperthyroidism and ophthalmopathy. What was amplified from RNA transcripts were TCR beta CDR3 regions. HTBI primers were the set used in a first-round RT-PCR of the TCR CDR3. TCRdb ran MiXCR on the multiplex PCR reads and lists one entry per CDR3 protein. In the table there are around 190,000 distinct CDR3 sequences, over 15% of which are singletons. Sequencing was carried out using blood. The origin of the receptors is a woman aged 45-59 years with Graves' hyperthyroidism.

This clonotype was seen many times. The CDR3 spells CATQGGDTQYF. The DNA of the CDR3 is TGTGCCACCCAGGGGGGAGATACGCAGTATTTT. The chain recombines TRBV10-3 with TRBJ2-3; the D gene is possibly TRBD1 (7 bases). The CDR3 contains 11 residues. Germline V gives CDR1 ENHRY, CDR2 SYGVKD. V was shortened by 10 bases and J by 5 bases, with 10 bases between the two germline ends.

This clonotype is a singleton in its sample. The chain carries TRBV6-5 and TRBJ1-6; 7 bases fit TRBD1. Trimming took 4 bases from V and 6 from J; bases not matched to a gene: 3. The CDR3 is 14 residues long. The germline gives CDR1 MNHEY, CDR2 SVGAGI. CDR3 protein: CASSFGQANSPLHF. CDR3 DNA sequence: TGTGCCAGCAGTTTTGGACAGGCTAATTCACCCCTCCACTTT.

This clonotype was seen only a few times. V gene TRBV6-5 combines with J gene TRBJ2-5; D gene unclear. Trimming cost V 2 bases and J 1 base, with 5 bases left between them. The CDR3 sequence is 13 residues long. Germline assignment: CDR1 MNHEY and CDR2 SVGAGI. The CDR3 is CASSYQSQETQYF. CDR3 in DNA: TGTGCCAGCAGTTACCAAAGCCAAGAGACCCAGTACTTC.

This clonotype has just a few counts. This may stem from a read error, because a much larger clone lies one nucleotide away. No DNA is shown, since the ends of the CDR3 on it are uncertain; the CDR3 is the one TCRdb lists. The chain couples TRBV6-1 to TRBJ1-6; TRBD1, the table's D call, was not compared with the DNA. Germline CDR1 is MNHNS and CDR2 is SASEGT. The CDR3 length equals 16 residues, ends included. This CDR3 reads CASSETVGQGNSPPHF.

This clonotype has a handful of counts. The chain couples TRBV9 to TRBJ2-5; TRBD2 aligns across 7 bases. This CDR3 region has 17 residues. Germline assignment: CDR1 SGDLS and CDR2 YYNGEE. V was clipped by 0 bases and J by 0 bases; unmatched bases: 8. The CDR3 DNA follows: TGTGCCAGCAGCGTAGGGGTGGCTAGCGGATACCAAGAGACCCAGTACTTC. Translation: CASSVGVASGYQETQYF.

This clonotype was detected only a few times. This may arise from a read error, as a much more abundant clone is one base away. The gene calls are TRBV12-5 and TRBJ1-5; the D is unclear. The CDR3 is 12 amino acids. CDR1 and CDR2 from the germline V gene are LGHNT and FRNRAP. The CDR3 nucleotides read TGTGCTAGTGGCGACGGCAATCAGTCCCAGCATTTT. Protein sequence: CASGDGNQSQHF.

This clonotype was counted at least ten times. The rearrangement links TRBV9 to TRBJ2-5, with TRBD1 identical over 7 bases. The CDR3 spans 14 residues. J lost 4 bases, V lost 1 base, and 4 bases had no gene match. CDR1 is SGDLS, CDR2 YYNGEE, per germline. The DNA for the CDR3 is TGTGCCAGCAGCGTACAGGGGGATCTAGAGACCCAGTACTTC. It yields the protein CASSVQGDLETQYF.